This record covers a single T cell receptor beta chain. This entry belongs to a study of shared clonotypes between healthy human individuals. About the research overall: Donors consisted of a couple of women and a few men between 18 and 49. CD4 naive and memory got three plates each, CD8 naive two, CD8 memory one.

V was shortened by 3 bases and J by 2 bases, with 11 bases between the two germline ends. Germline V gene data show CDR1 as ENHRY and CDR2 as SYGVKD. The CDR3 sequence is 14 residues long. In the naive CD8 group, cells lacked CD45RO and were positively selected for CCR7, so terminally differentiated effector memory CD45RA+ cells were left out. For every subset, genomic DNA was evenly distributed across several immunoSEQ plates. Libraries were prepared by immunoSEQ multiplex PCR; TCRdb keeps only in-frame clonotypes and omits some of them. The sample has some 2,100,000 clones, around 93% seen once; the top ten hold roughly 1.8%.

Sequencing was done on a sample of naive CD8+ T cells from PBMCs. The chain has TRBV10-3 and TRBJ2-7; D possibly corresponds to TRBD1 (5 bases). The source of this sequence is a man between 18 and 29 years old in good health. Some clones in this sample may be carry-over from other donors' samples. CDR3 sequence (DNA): TGTGCCATCAGTGACCTGGCAGGGCCCTACGAGCAGTACTTC. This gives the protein CAISDLAGPYEQYF.